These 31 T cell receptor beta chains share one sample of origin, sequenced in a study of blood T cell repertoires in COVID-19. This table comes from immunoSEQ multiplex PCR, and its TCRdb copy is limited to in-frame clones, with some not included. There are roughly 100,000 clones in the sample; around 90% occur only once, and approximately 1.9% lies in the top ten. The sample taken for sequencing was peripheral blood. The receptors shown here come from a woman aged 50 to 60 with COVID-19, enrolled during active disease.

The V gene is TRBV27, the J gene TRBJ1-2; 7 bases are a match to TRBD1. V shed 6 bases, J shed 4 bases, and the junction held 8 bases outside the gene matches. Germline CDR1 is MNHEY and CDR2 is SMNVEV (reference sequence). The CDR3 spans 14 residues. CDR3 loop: CASRTGTALYGYTF. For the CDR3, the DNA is TGTGCCAGCAGGACCGGGACAGCGCTCTATGGCTACACCTTC.

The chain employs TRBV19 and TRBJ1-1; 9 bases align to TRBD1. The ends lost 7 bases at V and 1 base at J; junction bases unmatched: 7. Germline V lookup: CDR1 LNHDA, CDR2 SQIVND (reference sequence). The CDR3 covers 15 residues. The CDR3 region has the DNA TGTGCCAGTAAAAACAGGGGGCGCGGGAACACTGAAGCTTTCTTT. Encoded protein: CASKNRGRGNTEAFF. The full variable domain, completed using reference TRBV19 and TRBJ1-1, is DGGITQSPKYLFRKEGQNVTLSCEQNLNHDAMYWYRQDPGQGLRLIYYSQIVNDFQKGDIAEGYSVSREKKESFPLTVTSAQKNPTAFYLCASKNRGRGNTEAFFGQGTRLTVV.

CDR3 bases: TGTGCCAGCAGTTACGGAGGGGGGGCGACAGATACGCAGTATTTT. Protein: CASSYGGGATDTQYF. V is TRBV6-5 and J is TRBJ2-3, with TRBD2 as a possible D gene (7 bases). The CDR3 is 15 residues long. The V end was cut by 2 bases, the J end by 3 bases, with 12 bases between. Germline V gene sequence: CDR1 MNHEY, CDR2 SVGAGI.

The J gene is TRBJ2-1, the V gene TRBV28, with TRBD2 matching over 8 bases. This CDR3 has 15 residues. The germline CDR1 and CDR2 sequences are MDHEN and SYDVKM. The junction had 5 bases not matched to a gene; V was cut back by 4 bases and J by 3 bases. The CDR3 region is CASSSAGAVYNEQFF. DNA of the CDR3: TGTGCCAGCAGTTCAGCGGGGGCTGTCTACAATGAGCAGTTCTTC. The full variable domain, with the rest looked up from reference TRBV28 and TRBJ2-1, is DVKVTQSSRYLVKRTGEKVFLECVQDMDHENMFWYRQDPGLGLRLIYFSYDVKMKEKGDIPEGYSVSREKKERFSLILESASTNQTSMYLCASSSAGAVYNEQFFGPGTRLTVL.

CDR3 sequence: CASSIDSGQGETQYF. The CDR3, as DNA: TGTGCCAGTAGTATAGACTCAGGGCAGGGGGAGACCCAGTACTTC. V is TRBV19 and J is TRBJ2-5; tentatively, D is TRBD1 (6 bases). Germline CDR1 reads LNHDA; CDR2 reads SQIVND (reference sequence). Trimming stripped 0 bases from V and 5 bases from J, with 13 bases between. The CDR3 loop spans 15 amino acids.

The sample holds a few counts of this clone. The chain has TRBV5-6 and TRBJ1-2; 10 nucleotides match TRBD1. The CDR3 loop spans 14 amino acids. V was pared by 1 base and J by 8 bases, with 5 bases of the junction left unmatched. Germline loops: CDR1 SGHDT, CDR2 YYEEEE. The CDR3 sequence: CASSLSDRGRGYTF. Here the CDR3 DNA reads TGTGCCAGCAGCTTGTCGGACAGGGGGAGAGGCTACACCTTC.

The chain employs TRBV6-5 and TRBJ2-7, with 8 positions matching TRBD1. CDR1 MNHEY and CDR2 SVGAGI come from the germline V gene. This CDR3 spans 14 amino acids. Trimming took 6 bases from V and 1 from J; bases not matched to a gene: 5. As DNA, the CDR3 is TGTGCCAGCAGGCGAGGACAGGGTTCCTACGAGCAGTACTTC. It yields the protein CASRRGQGSYEQYF.

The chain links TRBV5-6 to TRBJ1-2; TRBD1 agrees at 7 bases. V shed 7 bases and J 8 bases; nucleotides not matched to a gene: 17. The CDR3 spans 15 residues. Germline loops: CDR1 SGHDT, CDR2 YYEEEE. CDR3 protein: CASPGVQGILKGYTF. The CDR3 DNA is TGTGCCAGCCCGGGGGTACAGGGGATTCTTAAAGGCTACACCTTC.

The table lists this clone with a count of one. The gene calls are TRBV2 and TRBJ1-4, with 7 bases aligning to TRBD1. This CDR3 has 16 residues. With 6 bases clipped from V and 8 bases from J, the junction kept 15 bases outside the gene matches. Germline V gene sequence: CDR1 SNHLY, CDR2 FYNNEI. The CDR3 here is CASSLTYRDSTEKLFF. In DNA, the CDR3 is TGTGCCAGCAGCCTTACCTACCGGGACAGTACCGAAAAACTGTTTTTT.

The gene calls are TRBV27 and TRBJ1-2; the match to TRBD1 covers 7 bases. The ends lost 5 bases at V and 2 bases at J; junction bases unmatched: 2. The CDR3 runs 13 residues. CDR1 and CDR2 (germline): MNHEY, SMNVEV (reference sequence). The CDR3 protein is CASSPGQNYGYTF. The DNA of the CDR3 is TGTGCCAGCAGTCCGGGACAGAACTATGGCTACACCTTC.

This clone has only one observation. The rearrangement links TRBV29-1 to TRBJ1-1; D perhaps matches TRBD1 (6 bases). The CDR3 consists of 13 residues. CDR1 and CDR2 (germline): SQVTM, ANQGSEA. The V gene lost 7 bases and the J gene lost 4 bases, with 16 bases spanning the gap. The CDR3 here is CSGLGHLGTEAFF. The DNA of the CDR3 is TGCAGCGGCCTGGGACACCTGGGCACTGAAGCTTTCTTT.

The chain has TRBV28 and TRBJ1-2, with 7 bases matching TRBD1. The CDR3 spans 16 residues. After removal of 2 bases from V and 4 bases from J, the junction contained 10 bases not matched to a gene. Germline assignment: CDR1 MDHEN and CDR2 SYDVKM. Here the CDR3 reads CASSLGRQGNFYGYTF. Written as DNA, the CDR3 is TGTGCCAGCAGTTTAGGAAGACAGGGCAACTTCTATGGCTACACCTTC.

CDR3 residues: CASSKRGQYEQYV. CDR3 bases: TGTGCCAGCAGCAAGAGGGGGCAGTACGAGCAGTACGTC. V usage is TRBV21-1 and J usage is TRBJ2-7; the table assigns TRBD1, which was not confirmed against the DNA. TRBV21-1 is flagged as a pseudogene. CDR3 size: 13 residues.

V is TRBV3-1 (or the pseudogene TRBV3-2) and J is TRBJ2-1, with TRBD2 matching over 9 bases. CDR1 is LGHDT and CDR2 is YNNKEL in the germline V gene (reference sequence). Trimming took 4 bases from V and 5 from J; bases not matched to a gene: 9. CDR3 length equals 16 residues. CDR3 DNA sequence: TGTGCCAGCAGCCGGTTCGGCGGGGGGGCGAACAATGAGCAGTTCTTC. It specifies CASSRFGGGANNEQFF.

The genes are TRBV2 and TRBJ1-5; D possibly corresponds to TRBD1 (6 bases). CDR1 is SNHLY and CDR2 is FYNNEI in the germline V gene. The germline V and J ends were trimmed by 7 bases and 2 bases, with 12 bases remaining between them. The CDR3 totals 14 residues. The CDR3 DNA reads TGTGCCAGCAATACAGGGTATGGCAATCAGCCCCAGCATTTT. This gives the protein CASNTGYGNQPQHF.

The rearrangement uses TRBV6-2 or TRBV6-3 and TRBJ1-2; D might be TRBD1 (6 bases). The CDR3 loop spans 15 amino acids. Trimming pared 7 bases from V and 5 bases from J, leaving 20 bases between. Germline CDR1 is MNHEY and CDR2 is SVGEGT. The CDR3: CASTPQYRVWYGYTF. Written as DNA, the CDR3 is TGTGCCAGCACCCCCCAGTACAGGGTGTGGTATGGCTACACCTTC.

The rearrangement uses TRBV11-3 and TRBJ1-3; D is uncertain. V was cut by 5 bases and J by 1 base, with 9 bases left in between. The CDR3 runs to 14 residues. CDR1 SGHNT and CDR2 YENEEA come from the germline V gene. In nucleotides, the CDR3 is TGTGCCAGCAGCCCATCCATGTCTGGAAACACCATATATTTT. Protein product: CASSPSMSGNTIYF.

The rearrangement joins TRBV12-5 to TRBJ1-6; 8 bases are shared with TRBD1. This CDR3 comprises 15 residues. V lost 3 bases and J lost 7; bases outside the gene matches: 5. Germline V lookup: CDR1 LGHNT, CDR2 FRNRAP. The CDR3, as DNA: TGTGCTAGTGGTTTTTGGGACAGGCCCAATTCACCCCTCCACTTT. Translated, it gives CASGFWDRPNSPLHF.

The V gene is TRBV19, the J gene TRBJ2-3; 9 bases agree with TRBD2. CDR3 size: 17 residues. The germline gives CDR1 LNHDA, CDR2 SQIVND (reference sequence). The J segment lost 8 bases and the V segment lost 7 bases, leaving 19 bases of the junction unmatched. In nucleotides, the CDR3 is TGTGCCAGTACCACACGCCCGGGACTAGCACTTGGGGGTACGCAGTATTTT. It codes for CASTTRPGLALGGTQYF.

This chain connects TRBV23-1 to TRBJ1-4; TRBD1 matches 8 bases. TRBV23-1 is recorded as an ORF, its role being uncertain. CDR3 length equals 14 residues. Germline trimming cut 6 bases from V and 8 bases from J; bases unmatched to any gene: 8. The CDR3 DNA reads TGCGCCAGCAGCGGACAGGGAAGGAGGGAAAAACTGTTTTTT. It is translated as CASSGQGRREKLFF.

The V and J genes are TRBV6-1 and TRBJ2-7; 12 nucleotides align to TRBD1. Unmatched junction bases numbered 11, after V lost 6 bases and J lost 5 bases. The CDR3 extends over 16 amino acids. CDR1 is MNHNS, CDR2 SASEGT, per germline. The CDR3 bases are TGTGCCAGCAGCGAAAGAACCGGGACAGGGGGCAACGAGCAGTACTTC. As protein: CASSERTGTGGNEQYF.

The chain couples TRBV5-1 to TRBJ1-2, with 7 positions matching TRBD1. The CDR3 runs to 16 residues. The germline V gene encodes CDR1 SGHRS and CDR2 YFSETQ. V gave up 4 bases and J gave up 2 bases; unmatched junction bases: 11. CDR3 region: CASSRGPTGLNYGYTF. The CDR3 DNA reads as TGCGCCAGCAGCCGCGGGCCGACAGGGCTAAACTATGGCTACACCTTC. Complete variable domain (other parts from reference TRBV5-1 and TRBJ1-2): KAGVTQTPRYLIKTRGQQVTLSCSPISGHRSVSWYQQTPGQGLQFLFEYFSETQRNKGNFPGRFSGRQFSNSRSEMNVSTLELGDSALYLCASSRGPTGLNYGYTFGSGTRLTVV.

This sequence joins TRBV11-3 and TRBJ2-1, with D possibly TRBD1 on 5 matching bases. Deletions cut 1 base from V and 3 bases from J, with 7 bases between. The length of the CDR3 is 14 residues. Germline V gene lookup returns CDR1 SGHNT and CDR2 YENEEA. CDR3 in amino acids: CASSLGGSYNEQFF. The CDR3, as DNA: TGTGCCAGCAGCTTAGGGGGCAGCTACAATGAGCAGTTCTTC.

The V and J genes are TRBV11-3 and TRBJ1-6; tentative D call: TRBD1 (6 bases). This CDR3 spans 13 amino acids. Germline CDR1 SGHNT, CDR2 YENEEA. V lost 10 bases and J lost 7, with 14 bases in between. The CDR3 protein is CATSGEFNSPLHF. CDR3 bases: TGTGCCACGTCAGGGGAATTCAATTCACCCCTCCACTTT.

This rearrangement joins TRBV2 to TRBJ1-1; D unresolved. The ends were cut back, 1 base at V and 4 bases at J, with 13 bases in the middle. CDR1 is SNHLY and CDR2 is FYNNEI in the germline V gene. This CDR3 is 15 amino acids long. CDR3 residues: CASSEVASRGTEAFF. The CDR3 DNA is TGTGCCAGCAGTGAAGTAGCGAGCCGAGGCACTGAAGCTTTCTTT.

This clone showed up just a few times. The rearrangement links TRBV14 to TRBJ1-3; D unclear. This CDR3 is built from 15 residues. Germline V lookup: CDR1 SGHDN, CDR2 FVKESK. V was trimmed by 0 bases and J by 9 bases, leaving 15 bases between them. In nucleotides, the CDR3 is TGTGCCAGCAGCCAAGAATTCGGCAAGGCAGGCACCATATATTTT. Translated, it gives CASSQEFGKAGTIYF.

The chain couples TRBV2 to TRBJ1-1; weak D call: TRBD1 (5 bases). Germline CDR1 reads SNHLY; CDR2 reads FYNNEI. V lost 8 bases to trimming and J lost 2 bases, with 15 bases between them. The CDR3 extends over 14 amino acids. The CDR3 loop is CASCFDSHNTEAFF. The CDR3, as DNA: TGTGCCAGCTGCTTCGACAGCCACAACACTGAAGCTTTCTTT.

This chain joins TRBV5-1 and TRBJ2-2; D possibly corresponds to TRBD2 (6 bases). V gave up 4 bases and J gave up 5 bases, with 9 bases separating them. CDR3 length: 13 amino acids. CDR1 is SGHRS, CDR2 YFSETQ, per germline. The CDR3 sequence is CASSARGTGELFF. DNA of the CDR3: TGCGCCAGCAGCGCCCGGGGGACCGGGGAGCTGTTTTTT.

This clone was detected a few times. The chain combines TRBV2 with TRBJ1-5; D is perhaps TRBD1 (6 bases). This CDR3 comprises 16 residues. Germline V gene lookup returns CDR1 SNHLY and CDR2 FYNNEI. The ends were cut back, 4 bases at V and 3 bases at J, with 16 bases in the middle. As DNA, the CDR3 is TGTGCCAGCAGTGCTAAACAGGGTCTGGACAATCAGCCCCAGCATTTT. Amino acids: CASSAKQGLDNQPQHF.

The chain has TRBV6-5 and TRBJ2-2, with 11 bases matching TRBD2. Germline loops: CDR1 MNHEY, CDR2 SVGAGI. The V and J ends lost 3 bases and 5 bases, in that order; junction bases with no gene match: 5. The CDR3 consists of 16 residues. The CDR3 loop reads CASSYLVAGGTGELFF. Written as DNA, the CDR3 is TGTGCCAGCAGTTATCTGGTAGCGGGGGGGACCGGGGAGCTGTTTTTT.

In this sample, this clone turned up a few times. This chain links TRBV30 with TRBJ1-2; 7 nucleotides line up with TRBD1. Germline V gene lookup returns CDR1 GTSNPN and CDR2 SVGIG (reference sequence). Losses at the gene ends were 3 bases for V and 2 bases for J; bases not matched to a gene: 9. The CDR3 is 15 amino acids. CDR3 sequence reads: CAWRGGQNTNYGYTF. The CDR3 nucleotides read TGTGCCTGGAGAGGGGGACAGAACACCAACTATGGCTACACCTTC.